Below, 29 T cell receptor beta chains from the same sample are listed, as sequenced in a study of T cells after yellow fever vaccination. TCRdb reanalysed the 5' RACE reads using MiXCR and keeps one entry per CDR3 protein. The table lists roughly 320,000 distinct CDR3 sequences, roughly 10% of them singletons. The sequencing used CD4+ T cells sorted from PBMCs, collected 45 days after the yellow fever booster vaccination. The source is a man younger than 35 who received the YFV17D yellow fever vaccine.

This clonotype came up many times. The chain is built from TRBV29-1 and TRBJ1-1; D not resolved. This CDR3 is built from 15 residues. Germline CDR1 is SQVTM and CDR2 is ANQGSEA. Trimming left V 5 bases short and J 0 bases short, with 16 bases between. CDR3 nucleotide sequence: TGCAGCGTTAAAATCGGGCCGTACATGAACACTGAAGCTTTCTTT. It codes for CSVKIGPYMNTEAFF.

The rearrangement uses TRBV5-6 and TRBJ2-5; the match to TRBD1 covers 7 bases. CDR3 size: 13 residues. V lost 2 bases, J lost 6 bases, and 4 bases stayed unmatched. Germline CDR1 reads SGHDT; CDR2 reads YYEEEE. The CDR3 spells CASSFTGEQTQYF. Here the CDR3 DNA reads TGTGCCAGCAGCTTTACAGGGGAGCAGACCCAGTACTTC.

The V gene is TRBV5-1, the J gene TRBJ2-5, with TRBD2 as a possible D gene (5 bases). The CDR3 loop spans 14 amino acids. The germline V and J ends were trimmed by 1 base and 2 bases, with 9 bases remaining between them. Per germline, CDR1 SGHRS and CDR2 YFSETQ. For the CDR3, the DNA is TGCGCCAGCAGCTTGATAGAGGGACAAGAGACCCAGTACTTC. It translates to CASSLIEGQETQYF.

This clonotype was seen a handful of times. This chain links TRBV21-1 with TRBJ2-7. TRBV21-1 is a pseudogene locus. The CDR3 is made up of 19 amino acids. The CDR3 DNA follows: TGTGCCAGCAGCAAAGTTTCGAATCCTTTAGACTTTAGTTTGTACGAGCAGTACTTC. This codes for CASSKVSNPLDFSLYEQYF.

This clonotype was seen only a few times. The V and J genes are TRBV9 and TRBJ1-1, with TRBD1 identical over 7 bases. This CDR3 is 15 amino acids long. From germline, CDR1 is SGDLS and CDR2 YYNGEE. V gave up 5 bases and J gave up 0 bases; unmatched junction bases: 7. The CDR3 here is CASRAGGHMNTEAFF. Written as DNA, the CDR3 is TGTGCCAGCAGGGCAGGGGGACACATGAACACTGAAGCTTTCTTT.

The V gene is TRBV7-6, the J gene TRBJ2-3, with a tentative D call TRBD2 (6 bases). V was shortened by 4 bases and J by 8 bases, with 16 bases between the two germline ends. Germline CDR1 reads SGHVS; CDR2 reads FNYEAQ. The CDR3 length is 14 residues. CDR3: CASSSTSWDGTQYF. In nucleotides, the CDR3 is TGTGCCAGCAGCTCCACTAGCTGGGACGGTACGCAGTATTTT. The full variable domain, rest sourced from reference TRBV7-6 and TRBJ2-3, is GAGVSQSPRYKVTKRGQDVALRCDPISGHVSLYWYRQALGQGPEFLTYFNYEAQQDKSGLPNDRFSAERPEGSISTLTIQRTEQRDSAMYRCASSSTSWDGTQYFGPGTRLTVL.

The chain has TRBV12-3 or TRBV12-4 and TRBJ1-1, with D tentatively TRBD1 (6 bases). The length of the CDR3 is 14 residues. The V and J ends lost 6 bases and 6 bases respectively, with 17 bases between them. The CDR3 loop is CASSLQGGRPEAFF. CDR3 nucleotides: TGTGCCAGCAGCTTACAGGGAGGGAGGCCTGAAGCTTTCTTT.

This chain uses TRBV12-2 with TRBJ2-4. TRBV12-2 is annotated as a pseudogene. The CDR3 sequence is 16 residues long. CDR3 DNA sequence: TGTGCAAGTCGCTTAAGGTCAACTCTAGCCAAAAACATTCAGTACTTC. Encoded protein: CASRLRSTLAKNIQYF.

The J gene is TRBJ2-7, the V gene TRBV12-3 or TRBV12-4; 11 bases align to TRBD1. The CDR3 consists of 17 residues. V was clipped by 6 bases and J by 4 bases; unmatched bases: 14. The CDR3 protein is CASSPGQGAPGGYEQYV. Written as DNA, the CDR3 is TGTGCCAGCAGCCCTGGACAGGGGGCACCCGGGGGGTACGAGCAGTACGTC.

The chain has TRBV5-1 and TRBJ2-5, with D possibly TRBD1 on 6 matching bases. V was trimmed by 0 bases and J by 4 bases, leaving 10 bases between them. The CDR3 covers 14 residues. CDR1 is SGHRS and CDR2 is YFSETQ in the germline V gene. The CDR3 here is CASSLDGRGETQYF. The CDR3 coding sequence is TGCGCCAGCAGCTTGGATGGCAGGGGAGAGACCCAGTACTTC.

This clonotype was seen more than once but under ten times. The V and J genes are TRBV18 and TRBJ2-1; the D gene is possibly TRBD1 (6 bases). Trimming shortened V by 1 base and J by 3 bases, and 22 bases separated the two germline ends. Germline loops: CDR1 KGHSH, CDR2 LQKENI. This CDR3 spans 19 amino acids. Here the CDR3 reads CASSPQSRGLLYYYNEQFF. As DNA, the CDR3 is TGTGCCAGCTCACCACAAAGCAGGGGCCTACTCTACTACTACAATGAGCAGTTCTTC.

There are a few counts of this clonotype. The chain joins TRBV19 to TRBJ2-2; 13 nucleotides agree with TRBD2. The CDR3 runs to 17 residues. The V segment lost 3 bases and the J segment 3 bases; nucleotides outside the gene matches: 4. Germline CDR1 is LNHDA and CDR2 is SQIVND (reference sequence). DNA for the CDR3: TGTGCCAGTAGTATTGGGGGACTAGCGGGGTACACCGGGGAGCTGTTTTTT. Its translation: CASSIGGLAGYTGELFF.

This clonotype has just a few counts. The chain carries TRBV7-9 and TRBJ2-1; a weak D match, TRBD1 (5 bases). Trimming took off 2 bases at V and 8 bases at J, with 16 bases between the two ends. CDR1 SEHNR and CDR2 FQNEAQ come from the germline V gene (reference sequence). The CDR3 length is 15 residues. The CDR3 DNA sequence: TGTGCCAGCAGCTTATCACAGGACCCTAAGGATGAGCAGTTCTTC. It is translated as CASSLSQDPKDEQFF.

V gene TRBV4-1 combines with J gene TRBJ2-1; weak D call: TRBD2 (6 bases). The CDR3 has 15 residues. Trimming left V 1 base short and J 8 bases short, with 15 bases between. Germline assignment: CDR1 MGHRA and CDR2 YSYEKL. Here the CDR3 reads CASSQAGSLAYEQFF. Here the CDR3 DNA reads TGCGCCAGCAGCCAAGCGGGATCTCTAGCGTATGAGCAGTTCTTC.

The rearrangement joins TRBV5-5 to TRBJ1-2; D unresolved. Deletions cut 4 bases from V and 1 base from J, with 14 bases between. The CDR3 sequence is 15 residues long. Germline loops: CDR1 SGHKS, CDR2 YYEKEE (reference sequence). CDR3 protein: CASSPAWWDNYGYTF. CDR3 DNA: TGTGCCAGCAGCCCGGCTTGGTGGGATAACTATGGCTACACCTTC.

This clonotype was counted a few times. Mismatch with germline at one junction end may stem from a read error. The CDR3 coding sequence is TGTGCCATCAGTGACGGGACCGAGAGCCGTTTT. This sequence encodes CAISDGTESRF. The chain is built from TRBV10-3 and TRBJ1-5; weak D call: TRBD1 (5 bases). The CDR3 sequence is 11 residues long. Germline values: CDR1 ENHRY, CDR2 SYGVKD.

This clonotype was found a few times. The CDR3 region has the DNA TGTGCCAGTAGTATCGACAGGCGCCAGCCCCAGCATTTT. Translation: CASSIDRRQPQHF. V gene TRBV19 combines with J gene TRBJ1-5, with a weak D call TRBD1 (6 bases). The V and J ends lost 3 bases and 7 bases respectively, with 10 bases between them. This CDR3 comprises 13 residues. The germline V gene has CDR1 LNHDA and CDR2 SQIVND (reference sequence).

This clonotype was observed a handful of times. V is TRBV19 and J is TRBJ2-6, with D hard to call. The germline V gene encodes CDR1 LNHDA and CDR2 SQIVND (reference sequence). V lost 3 bases and J lost 0, with 15 bases in between. This CDR3 spans 18 amino acids. This CDR3 reads CASSIRAGTSSGANVLTF. In DNA form, the CDR3 reads TGTGCCAGTAGTATTAGGGCAGGTACTTCCTCTGGGGCCAACGTCCTGACTTTC.

This clonotype was seen a few times. V gene TRBV29-1 combines with J gene TRBJ1-5; D is ambiguous. CDR1 is SQVTM, CDR2 ANQGSEA, per germline. Trimming left V 2 bases short and J 5 bases short, with 10 bases between. The CDR3 totals 13 residues. This CDR3 reads CSVELAPDQPQHF. Written as DNA, the CDR3 is TGCAGCGTTGAACTCGCCCCCGATCAGCCCCAGCATTTT. The complete variable domain, with remaining parts taken from reference TRBV29-1 and TRBJ1-5, reads SAVISQKPSRDICQRGTSLTIQCQVDSQVTMMFWYRQQPGQSLTLIATANQGSEATYESGFVIDKFPISRPNLTFSTLTVSNMSPEDSSIYLCSVELAPDQPQHFGDGTRLSIL.

This chain links TRBV12-3 or TRBV12-4 with TRBJ2-3; TRBD2 might be the D (6 bases). The CDR3 has 14 amino acids. V lost 3 bases and J 2 bases, leaving 9 bases between the germline ends. CDR3 sequence reads: CASSFAGSTDTQYF. CDR3 nucleotides: TGTGCCAGCAGTTTCGCGGGGTCCACAGATACGCAGTATTTT.

This clonotype has just a few counts. This chain joins TRBV2 and TRBJ2-7; a weak D match, TRBD2 (6 bases). Germline loops: CDR1 SNHLY, CDR2 FYNNEI. This CDR3 has 14 amino acids. V dropped 8 bases and J dropped 4 bases, with 18 bases sitting between them. CDR3 amino acids: CASAGSGRFYEQYV. CDR3 nucleotide sequence: TGTGCCAGCGCGGGGAGTGGAAGGTTTTACGAGCAGTACGTC.

This clonotype occurred a few times. The rearrangement uses TRBV9 and TRBJ2-5, with D perhaps matching TRBD2 (6 bases). V shed 4 bases and J shed 9 bases, with 19 bases lying between them. CDR1 and CDR2 (germline): SGDLS, YYNGEE. The CDR3 covers 14 residues. The CDR3 region has the DNA TGTGCCAGCAGCATAGCGGCTATCGCGTTTCCCCAGTACTTC. This gives the protein CASSIAAIAFPQYF.

The chain employs TRBV7-2 and TRBJ2-3, with TRBD2 matching over 7 bases. This CDR3 spans 18 amino acids. Looked up from germline, CDR1 is SGHTA and CDR2 is FQGNSA. J lost 0 bases, V lost 0 bases, and 9 bases had no gene match. CDR3 sequence reads: CASSLARAGLTSTDTQYF. CDR3 bases: TGTGCCAGCAGCTTAGCACGAGCGGGGCTGACTAGCACAGATACGCAGTATTTT.

V is TRBV10-3 and J is TRBJ2-7; D is perhaps TRBD1 or TRBD2 (5 bases each). There are 13 residues in the CDR3. V dropped 10 bases and J dropped 2 bases, with 15 bases sitting between them. Germline V CDR1 and CDR2: ENHRY, SYGVKD. In DNA, the CDR3 is TGTGCCACCACCCGGGACGTCGCCTACGAGCAGTACTTC. Translation: CATTRDVAYEQYF.

The chain joins TRBV7-9 to TRBJ1-1, with D unclear. V lost 4 bases, J lost 0 bases, and 15 bases lay in between. This CDR3 has 16 residues. CDR1 and CDR2 from the germline V gene are SEHNR and FQNEAQ (reference sequence). CDR3 bases: TGTGCCAGCAGCTACTTTCAGAAGCGGTTGAACACTGAAGCTTTCTTT. It codes for CASSYFQKRLNTEAFF. Looking up the rest from reference TRBV7-9 and TRBJ1-1 gives the full variable domain: DTGVSQNPRHKITKRGQNVTFRCDPISEHNRLYWYRQTLGQGPEFLTYFQNEAQLEKSRLLSDRFSAERPKGSFSTLEIQRTEQGDSAMYLCASSYFQKRLNTEAFFGQGTRLTVV.

The chain combines TRBV27 with TRBJ1-4; a possible D gene is TRBD1 (6 bases). Trimming removed 2 bases at V and 0 bases at J, with 19 bases between. CDR1 and CDR2 from the germline V gene are MNHEY and SMNVEV (reference sequence). This CDR3 is 19 amino acids long. CDR3 protein: CASSLQGRLNFATNEKLFF. CDR3 coding DNA: TGTGCCAGCAGTTTACAGGGGCGACTGAATTTTGCAACTAATGAAAAACTGTTTTTT.

V is TRBV6-1 and J is TRBJ1-2; 9 positions agree with TRBD1. The trim removed 0 bases at V and 5 bases at J, leaving 1 base unmatched. This CDR3 spans 14 amino acids. CDR1 is MNHNS and CDR2 is SASEGT in the germline V gene. CDR3 bases: TGTGCCAGCAGTGAAGCCGGGACAGGGTATGGCTACACCTTC. It is translated as CASSEAGTGYGYTF.

This chain links TRBV5-1 with TRBJ2-3; TRBD2 matches at 9 bases. The CDR3 length is 17 residues. Germline trimming cut 4 bases from V and 4 bases from J; bases unmatched to any gene: 13. Looked up from germline, CDR1 is SGHRS and CDR2 is YFSETQ. The CDR3 DNA reads TGCGCCAGCAGCCGCCCCGTAGCGGGGGCCCCGGCAGATACGCAGTATTTT. As protein: CASSRPVAGAPADTQYF. The complete variable domain, with remaining parts taken from reference TRBV5-1 and TRBJ2-3, reads KAGVTQTPRYLIKTRGQQVTLSCSPISGHRSVSWYQQTPGQGLQFLFEYFSETQRNKGNFPGRFSGRQFSNSRSEMNVSTLELGDSALYLCASSRPVAGAPADTQYFGPGTRLTVL.

At least ten counts were recorded for this clonotype. The rearrangement uses TRBV7-2 and TRBJ2-7; D not certain. Germline CDR1 SGHTA, CDR2 FQGNSA. The CDR3 totals 13 residues. Trimming took off 3 bases at V and 0 bases at J, with 6 bases between the two ends. CDR3 nucleotide sequence: TGTGCCAGCAGCTTCCAGTTCTCCTACGAGCAGTACTTC. Protein: CASSFQFSYEQYF.